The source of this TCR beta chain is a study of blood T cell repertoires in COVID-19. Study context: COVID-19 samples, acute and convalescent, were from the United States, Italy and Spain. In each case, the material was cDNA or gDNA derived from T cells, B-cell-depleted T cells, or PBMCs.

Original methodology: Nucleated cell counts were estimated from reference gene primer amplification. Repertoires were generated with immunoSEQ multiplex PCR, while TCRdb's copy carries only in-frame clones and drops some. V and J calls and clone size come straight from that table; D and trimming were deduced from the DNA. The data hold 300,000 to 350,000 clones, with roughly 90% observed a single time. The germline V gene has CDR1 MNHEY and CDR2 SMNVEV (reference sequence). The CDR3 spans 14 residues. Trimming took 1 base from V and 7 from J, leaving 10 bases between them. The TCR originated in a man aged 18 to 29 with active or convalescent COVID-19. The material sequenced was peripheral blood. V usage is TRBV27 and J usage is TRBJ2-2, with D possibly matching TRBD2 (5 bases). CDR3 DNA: TGTGCCAGCAGTTTATATTCCGCGGGCGGGGAGCTGTTTTTT. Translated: CASSLYSAGGELFF.